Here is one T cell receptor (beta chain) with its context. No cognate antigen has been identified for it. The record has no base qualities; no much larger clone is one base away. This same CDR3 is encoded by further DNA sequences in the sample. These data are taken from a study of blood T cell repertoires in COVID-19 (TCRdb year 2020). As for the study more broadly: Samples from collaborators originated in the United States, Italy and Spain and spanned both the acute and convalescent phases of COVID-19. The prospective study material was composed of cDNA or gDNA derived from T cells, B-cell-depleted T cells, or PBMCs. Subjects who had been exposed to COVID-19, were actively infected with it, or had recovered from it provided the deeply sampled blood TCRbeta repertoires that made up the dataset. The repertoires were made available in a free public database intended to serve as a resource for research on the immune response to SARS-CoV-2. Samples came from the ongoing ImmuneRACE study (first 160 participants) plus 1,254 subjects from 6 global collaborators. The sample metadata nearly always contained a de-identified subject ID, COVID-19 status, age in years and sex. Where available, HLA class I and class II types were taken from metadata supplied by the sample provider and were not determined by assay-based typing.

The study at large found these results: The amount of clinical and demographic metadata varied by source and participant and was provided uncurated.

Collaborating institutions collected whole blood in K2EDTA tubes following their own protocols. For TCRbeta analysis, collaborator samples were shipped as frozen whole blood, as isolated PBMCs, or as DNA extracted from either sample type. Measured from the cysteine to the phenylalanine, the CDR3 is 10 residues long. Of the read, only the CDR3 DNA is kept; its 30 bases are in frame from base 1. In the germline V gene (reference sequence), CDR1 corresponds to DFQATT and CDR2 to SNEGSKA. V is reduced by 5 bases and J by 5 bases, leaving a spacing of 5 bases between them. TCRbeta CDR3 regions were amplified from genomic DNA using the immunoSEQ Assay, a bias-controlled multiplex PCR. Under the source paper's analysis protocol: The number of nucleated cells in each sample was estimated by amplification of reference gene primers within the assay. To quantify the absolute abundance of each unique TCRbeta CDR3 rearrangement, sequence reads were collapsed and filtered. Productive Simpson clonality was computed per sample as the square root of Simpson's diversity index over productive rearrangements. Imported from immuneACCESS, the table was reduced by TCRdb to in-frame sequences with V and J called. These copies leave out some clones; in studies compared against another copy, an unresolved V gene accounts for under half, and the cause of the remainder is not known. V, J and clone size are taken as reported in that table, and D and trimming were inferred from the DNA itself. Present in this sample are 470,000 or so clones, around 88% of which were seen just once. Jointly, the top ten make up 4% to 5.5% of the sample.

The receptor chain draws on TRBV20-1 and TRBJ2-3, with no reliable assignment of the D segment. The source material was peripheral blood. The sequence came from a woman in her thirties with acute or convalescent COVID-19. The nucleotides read TGCAGTGCTTCAGTAGATACGCAGTATTTT. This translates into CSASVDTQYF.